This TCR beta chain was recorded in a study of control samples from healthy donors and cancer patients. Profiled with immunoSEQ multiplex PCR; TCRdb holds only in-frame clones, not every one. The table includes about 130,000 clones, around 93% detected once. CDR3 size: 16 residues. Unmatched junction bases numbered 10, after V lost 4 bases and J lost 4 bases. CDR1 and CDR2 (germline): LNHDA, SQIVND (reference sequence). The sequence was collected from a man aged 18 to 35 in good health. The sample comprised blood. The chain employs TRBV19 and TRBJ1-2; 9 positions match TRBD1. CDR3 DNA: TGTGCCAGTAGTAAGGACAGGGGCGCTACCCTCTATGGCTACACCTTC. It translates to CASSKDRGATLYGYTF. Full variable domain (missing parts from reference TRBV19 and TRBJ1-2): DGGITQSPKYLFRKEGQNVTLSCEQNLNHDAMYWYRQDPGQGLRLIYYSQIVNDFQKGDIAEGYSVSREKKESFPLTVTSAQKNPTAFYLCASSKDRGATLYGYTFGSGTRLTVV.